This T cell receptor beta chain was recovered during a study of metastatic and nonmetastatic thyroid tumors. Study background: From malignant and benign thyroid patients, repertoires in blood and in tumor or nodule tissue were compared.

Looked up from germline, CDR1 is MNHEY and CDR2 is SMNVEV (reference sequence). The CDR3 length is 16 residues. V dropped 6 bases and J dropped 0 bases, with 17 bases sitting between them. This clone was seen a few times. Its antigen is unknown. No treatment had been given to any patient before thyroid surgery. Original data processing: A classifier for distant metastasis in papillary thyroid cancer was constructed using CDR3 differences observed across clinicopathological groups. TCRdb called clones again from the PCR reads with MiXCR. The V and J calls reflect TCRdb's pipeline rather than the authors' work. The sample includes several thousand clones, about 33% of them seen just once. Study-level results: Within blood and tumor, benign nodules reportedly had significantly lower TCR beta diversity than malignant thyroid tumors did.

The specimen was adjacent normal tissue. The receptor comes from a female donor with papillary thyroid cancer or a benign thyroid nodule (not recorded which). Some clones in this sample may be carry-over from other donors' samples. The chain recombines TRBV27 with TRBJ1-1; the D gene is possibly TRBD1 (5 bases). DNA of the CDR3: TGTGCCAGCAGGGGAACAGGCGGCGGGATGAACACTGAAGCTTTCTTT. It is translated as CASRGTGGGMNTEAFF.